This entry features one T cell receptor beta chain sequence. Trimming removed 4 bases from V and 4 bases from J; junction bases left unmatched: 19. CDR1 and CDR2 (germline): SGHVS, FQNEAQ. This CDR3 has 19 residues. This sample was taken from a study of PD-L1 blockade in urothelial cancer. Overall study context: Bladder-origin urothelial cancer in males covered about 85% of the roughly 29 patients. Patients had been given 0 to 3 earlier chemotherapy regimens.

Time point specified: pretreatment peripheral blood. Using immunoSEQ multiplex PCR, the repertoire was profiled, and TCRdb retains in-frame clones only, with some absent. Altogether tens of thousands of clones are present, more than 75% being singletons, with the ten largest covering approximately 15%. Here the sequenced sample was PBMCs, taken around atezolizumab (anti-PD-L1) treatment. This chain uses TRBV7-8 with TRBJ2-7, with 10 bases fitting TRBD1. The clonotype originates from a man in his sixties with urothelial cancer. CDR3: CASSWPGQGSQYGRYEQYF. In nucleotides, the CDR3 is TGTGCCAGCAGCTGGCCGGGACAGGGGTCACAATACGGCAGATACGAGCAGTACTTC.